One sample yielded the 8 T cell receptor beta chains listed below, sequenced in a study of T cells after yellow fever vaccination. MiXCR was run by TCRdb on the 5' RACE reads, yielding one entry per CDR3 protein. This sample has a few hundred thousand distinct CDR3 sequences, with roughly 8.3% found just once. This specimen was PBMCs, taken roughly 45 days after the first yellow fever vaccination. These receptors originate from a young man who received the YFV17D yellow fever vaccine.

This chain uses TRBV19 with TRBJ2-7; 9 bases line up with TRBD2. V gave up 5 bases and J gave up 2 bases; unmatched junction bases: 10. The CDR3 length is 16 residues. The germline V gene has CDR1 LNHDA and CDR2 SQIVND (reference sequence). For the CDR3, the DNA is TGTGCCAGTAGTCTTGAGGTTAGCGGGGGAACCTACGAGCAGTACTTC. Encoded protein: CASSLEVSGGTYEQYF.

The V call is TRBV20-1, the J call TRBJ2-7; 7 bases map to TRBD1. Germline V gives CDR1 DFQATT, CDR2 SNEGSKA (reference sequence). V trimming: 6 bases; J trimming: 3 bases; junction bases outside the gene matches: 8. The CDR3 has 13 residues. CDR3 sequence reads: CSARGQSGYEQYF. DNA of the CDR3: TGCAGTGCCAGGGGACAGTCAGGCTACGAGCAGTACTTC.

Only a few counts were recorded for this clonotype. The genes are TRBV20-1 and TRBJ1-5; 9 positions match TRBD1. The CDR3 is 15 residues long. Germline V gene lookup returns CDR1 DFQATT and CDR2 SNEGSKA (reference sequence). J lost 3 bases, V lost 5 bases, and 8 bases had no gene match. CDR3 residues: CSARRTGDYNQPQHF. The CDR3 DNA follows: TGCAGTGCTCGACGGACAGGGGACTACAATCAGCCCCAGCATTTT.

The chain joins TRBV28 to TRBJ1-4; D gene ambiguous. Germline assignment: CDR1 MDHEN and CDR2 SYDVKM. Trimming cost V 2 bases and J 6 bases, with 4 bases left between them. This CDR3 contains 12 residues. The CDR3: CASSLVHEKLFF. CDR3 coding DNA: TGTGCCAGCAGTTTAGTCCATGAAAAACTGTTTTTT.

The rearrangement joins TRBV6-6 to TRBJ1-1; 9 bases align to TRBD1. V lost 6 bases to trimming and J lost 11 bases; unmatched junction nucleotides: 7. The CDR3 contains 12 residues. In germline, CDR1 is MNHNY, CDR2 SVGAGI (reference sequence). The CDR3 region is CASRRQGVVAFF. The CDR3, as DNA: TGTGCCAGCAGACGACAGGGGGTGGTTGCTTTCTTT.

This clonotype was counted only a few times. This sequence joins TRBV24-1 and TRBJ2-3, with D unresolved. Germline V gives CDR1 KGHDR, CDR2 SFDVKD. V lost 0 bases, J lost 0 bases, and 6 bases lay in between. The CDR3 has 15 residues. The CDR3 DNA follows: TGTGCCACCAGTGATTTGGAGACTAGCACAGATACGCAGTATTTT. Translated, it gives CATSDLETSTDTQYF.

The rearrangement joins TRBV20-1 to TRBJ1-6, with 7 bases that match TRBD1. The CDR3 loop spans 14 amino acids. CDR1 is DFQATT, CDR2 SNEGSKA, per germline (reference sequence). With 3 bases clipped from V and 9 bases from J, the junction kept 8 bases outside the gene matches. This CDR3 is CSARGAGGFSPLHF. The CDR3 DNA reads as TGCAGTGCTAGGGGGGCAGGGGGTTTTTCACCCCTCCACTTT.

At least ten counts were recorded for this clonotype. The chain recombines TRBV14 with TRBJ1-1; 7 bases align to TRBD1. The CDR3 has 16 amino acids. The V gene's germline CDR1 is SGHDN and CDR2 FVKESK. The V segment lost 4 bases and the J segment 3 bases; nucleotides outside the gene matches: 11. The CDR3 nucleotides are TGTGCCAGCAGCCGACAGGGTCTCTCCACGGACACTGAAGCTTTCTTT. This encodes CASSRQGLSTDTEAFF.